This T cell receptor beta chain came from a study of cytomegalovirus exposure and HLA in healthy donors. This clone was seen a few times. Its antigen is still unknown. V gave up 4 bases and J gave up 5 bases, with 15 bases separating them. The CDR3 covers 14 residues. Per germline, CDR1 SGHRS and CDR2 YFSETQ. General study results and limits: The study recorded 164 TCR beta chains that were cytomegalovirus-associated. Analyses of presence/absence relied on an assumption of roughly uniform sequencing depth across donors.

The PCR ran on 60 Vbeta and 13 Jbeta primers. Here immunoSEQ multiplex PCR was the method, and the copy in TCRdb shows in-frame clones only, minus some. Here the sample spans some 180,000 clones, approximately 86% being singletons. The clonotype was recovered from a boy between 2 and 10 years old in good health and CMV-seronegative. This chain uses TRBV5-1 with TRBJ2-5; maybe TRBD2 (6 bases). Sample: PBMCs. CDR3 sequence reads: CASSGGTGRETQYF. The CDR3 nucleotides read TGCGCCAGCAGCGGGGGGACTGGCCGGGAGACCCAGTACTTC.